This TCR beta chain was obtained from a study of T cells in Graves' hyperthyroidism and ophthalmopathy. General observations from the study: Ophthalmopathy was separated from stable hyperthyroidism by a 13 V-J model.

Amplification yielded TCR beta CDR3 regions, with RNA transcripts as the source. In the first-round RT-PCR of the TCR CDR3, the HTBI primer set was used. TCRdb passed the multiplex PCR reads through MiXCR, listing each CDR3 protein once. This table holds 300,000 to 500,000 distinct CDR3 sequences, about 14% found once. Remarks on this clonotype: Antigen unknown.

The CDR3 length is 14 residues. J lost 5 bases, V lost 7 bases, and 10 bases had no gene match. Germline values: CDR1 MNHEY, CDR2 SVGEGT. The study left out patients who had uncontrolled infection, other autoimmune disease, pregnancy or lactation. This sequence was found in a man between 45 and 60 years old with Graves' ophthalmopathy. The rearrangement joins TRBV6-2 or TRBV6-3 to TRBJ2-7; 8 positions agree with TRBD1. Sequencing used blood. The CDR3 reads CASNTPDRVNEQYF. CDR3 nucleotides: TGTGCCAGCAATACGCCGGACAGGGTCAACGAGCAGTACTTC.